This TCR beta chain was recovered during a study of regulatory T cells in long-lasting Graves disease. Findings and limits, study-wide: Newly diagnosed Graves' patients exceeded persistent ones in TCR diversity.

This clonotype was detected ten times or more. Its antigen remains unidentified. Building of the TCR beta libraries involved iRepertoire HTBI primers and Arm-PCR of CDR3 regions. MiXCR, applied by TCRdb to the multiplex PCR reads, yields one record per CDR3 protein. Altogether fewer than 450,000 distinct CDR3 sequences are present, 20% being singletons, with the ten largest covering more than 20%. The time point: persistent/refractory GD, antithyroid drugs over 5 years with positive TRAb. Extracted PBMC RNA gave rise to the TCR library. The V end lost 3 bases, the J end lost 8 bases, and 10 bases lay between the germline ends. Germline-derived CDR1 and CDR2 are SNHLY and FYNNEI. The CDR3 length is 13 residues.

The V and J genes are TRBV2 and TRBJ1-4, with a tentative D call TRBD1 (6 bases). Sequencing used peripheral blood mononuclear cells (PBMCs), obtained when the disease was refractory, from a patient treated with antithyroid drugs. The receptor comes from a female donor with Graves disease. The CDR3 DNA follows: TGTGCCAGCAGTGACGGGGGGACAGAAAAACTGTTTTTT. This encodes CASSDGGTEKLFF.